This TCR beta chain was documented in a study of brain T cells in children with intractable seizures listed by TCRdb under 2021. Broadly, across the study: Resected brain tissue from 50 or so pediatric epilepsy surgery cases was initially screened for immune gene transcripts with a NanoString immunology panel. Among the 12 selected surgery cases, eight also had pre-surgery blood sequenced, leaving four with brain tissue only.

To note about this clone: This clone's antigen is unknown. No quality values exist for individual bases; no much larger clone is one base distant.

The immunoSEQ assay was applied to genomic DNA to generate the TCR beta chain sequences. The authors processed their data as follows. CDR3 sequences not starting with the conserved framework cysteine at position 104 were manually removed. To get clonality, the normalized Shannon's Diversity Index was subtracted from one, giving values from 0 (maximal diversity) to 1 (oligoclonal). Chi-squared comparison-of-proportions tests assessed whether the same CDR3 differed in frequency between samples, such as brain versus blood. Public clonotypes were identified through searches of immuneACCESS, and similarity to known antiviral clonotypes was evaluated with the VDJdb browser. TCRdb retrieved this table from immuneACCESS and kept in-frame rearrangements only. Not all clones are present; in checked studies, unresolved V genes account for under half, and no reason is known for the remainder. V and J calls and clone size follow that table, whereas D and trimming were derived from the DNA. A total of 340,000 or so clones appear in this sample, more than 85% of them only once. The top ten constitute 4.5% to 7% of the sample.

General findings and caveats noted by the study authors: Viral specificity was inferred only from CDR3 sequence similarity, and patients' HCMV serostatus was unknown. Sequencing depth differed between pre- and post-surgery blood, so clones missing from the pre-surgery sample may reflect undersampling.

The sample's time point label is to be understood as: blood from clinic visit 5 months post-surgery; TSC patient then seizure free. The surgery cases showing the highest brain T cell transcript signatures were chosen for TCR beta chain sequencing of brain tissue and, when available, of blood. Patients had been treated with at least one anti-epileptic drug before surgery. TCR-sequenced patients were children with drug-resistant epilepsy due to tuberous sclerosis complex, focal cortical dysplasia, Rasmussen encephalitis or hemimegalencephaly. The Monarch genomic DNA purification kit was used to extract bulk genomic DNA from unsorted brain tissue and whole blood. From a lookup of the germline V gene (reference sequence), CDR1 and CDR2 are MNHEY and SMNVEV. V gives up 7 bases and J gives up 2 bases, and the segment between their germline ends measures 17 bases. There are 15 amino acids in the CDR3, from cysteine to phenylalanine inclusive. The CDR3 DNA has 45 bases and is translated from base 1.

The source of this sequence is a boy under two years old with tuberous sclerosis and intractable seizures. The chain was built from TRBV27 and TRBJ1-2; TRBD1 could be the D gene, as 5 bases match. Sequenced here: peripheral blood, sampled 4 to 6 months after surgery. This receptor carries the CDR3 CASTPVGEGNYGYTF. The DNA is TGTGCCAGCACCCCGGTGGGTGAGGGGAACTATGGCTACACCTTC.